What follows are 14 T cell receptor beta chains derived from one specimen sequenced in a study of chemoradiotherapy in HPV16-positive cancers. Here immunoSEQ multiplex PCR was the method, and the copy in TCRdb shows in-frame clones only, minus some. This table holds 9,500 to 15,000 clones, nearly 90% found once. This material was obtained from a patient who underwent chemoradiotherapy. The receptors were sampled from a human donor with HPV-associated anogenital cancer.

This clone was seen only a few times. The chain combines TRBV19 with TRBJ1-6, with 7 bases matching TRBD1. There are 14 residues in the CDR3. Germline-derived CDR1 and CDR2 are LNHDA and SQIVND (reference sequence). Trimming took 9 bases from V and 2 from J; bases not matched to a gene: 4. CDR3 sequence reads: CASGTETYNSPLHF. As DNA, the CDR3 is TGTGCCAGCGGGACAGAGACCTATAATTCACCCCTCCACTTT. The entire variable domain, with the rest obtained from reference TRBV19 and TRBJ1-6, is as follows: DGGITQSPKYLFRKEGQNVTLSCEQNLNHDAMYWYRQDPGQGLRLIYYSQIVNDFQKGDIAEGYSVSREKKESFPLTVTSAQKNPTAFYLCASGTETYNSPLHFGNGTRLTVT.

The chain carries TRBV21-1 and TRBJ2-5. TRBV21-1 is listed as a pseudogene. The CDR3 spans 14 residues. The CDR3 nucleotides read TGTGCCAGCAGCCCCTACAGGGGAGGGGAGACCCAGTACTTC. This gives the protein CASSPYRGGETQYF.

The gene calls are TRBV21-1 and TRBJ2-7; the tabulated D call, TRBD2, remains unverified against the DNA. TRBV21-1 is shown as a pseudogene. The CDR3 length is 19 residues. Here the CDR3 DNA reads TGTGCCAGCACCCCCATAACTCGGACTAGCGGGTCGATCTCCTACGAGCAGTACTTC. Its translation: CASTPITRTSGSISYEQYF.

DNA for the CDR3: TGTGCCAGCAGTTCCCAGGGCCAGTTCTCCTACAATGAGCAGTTCTTC. Translating it yields CASSSQGQFSYNEQFF. The chain uses TRBV6-5 and TRBJ2-1; D is possibly TRBD1 (5 bases). This CDR3 comprises 16 residues. Germline V CDR1 and CDR2: MNHEY, SVGAGI. The germline V and J ends were trimmed by 4 bases and 0 bases, with 13 bases remaining between them.

V is TRBV5-1 and J is TRBJ2-3; D is unclear. The germline CDR1 and CDR2 sequences are SGHRS and YFSETQ. V was shortened by 0 bases and J by 3 bases, with 8 bases between the two germline ends. CDR3 size: 14 residues. The CDR3 loop is CASSLARTTDTQYF. DNA for the CDR3: TGCGCCAGCAGCTTGGCCAGGACGACAGATACGCAGTATTTT. The whole variable domain, filled in from reference TRBV5-1 and TRBJ2-3, reads KAGVTQTPRYLIKTRGQQVTLSCSPISGHRSVSWYQQTPGQGLQFLFEYFSETQRNKGNFPGRFSGRQFSNSRSEMNVSTLELGDSALYLCASSLARTTDTQYFGPGTRLTVL.

This clone was seen just once. V usage is TRBV12-5 and J usage is TRBJ2-5, with D uncertain. V gave up 3 bases and J gave up 5 bases, with 10 bases separating them. The CDR3 consists of 13 residues. CDR1 and CDR2 (germline): LGHNT, FRNRAP. In DNA, the CDR3 is TGTGCTAGTGGTTTTTTCATTTCGGAGACCCAGTACTTC. It encodes CASGFFISETQYF.

The genes are TRBV5-6 and TRBJ1-1; 9 bases are a match to TRBD1. The CDR3 runs to 17 residues. The germline V gene has CDR1 SGHDT and CDR2 YYEEEE. V was pared by 3 bases and J by 3 bases, with 12 bases of the junction left unmatched. The CDR3: CASSYRTGGVLYTEAFF. In DNA, the CDR3 is TGTGCCAGCAGCTATCGAACAGGGGGCGTTTTGTACACTGAAGCTTTCTTT.

This clone was counted between two and nine times. The chain is built from TRBV25-1 and TRBJ1-4, with D unclear. V was cut by 6 bases and J by 5 bases, with 16 bases left in between. The CDR3 is 15 amino acids. The germline V gene has CDR1 MGHDK and CDR2 SYGVNS. The CDR3 DNA is TGTGCCAGCAGCGGCGGACGGATCGCAAATGAAAAACTGTTTTTT. Translated: CASSGGRIANEKLFF.

This chain joins TRBV5-4 and TRBJ1-1, with a tentative D call TRBD1 (5 bases). CDR1 is SGHNT and CDR2 is YYREEE in the germline V gene (reference sequence). This CDR3 spans 12 amino acids. The ends were cut back, 0 bases at V and 8 bases at J, with 8 bases in the middle. CDR3 bases: TGTGCCAGCAGCTTGGGGACAATCGAAGCTTTCTTT. As protein: CASSLGTIEAFF.

The chain employs TRBV9 and TRBJ1-6; D is undetermined. The CDR3 runs 15 residues. Germline CDR1 is SGDLS and CDR2 is YYNGEE. V lost 0 bases and J lost 4, with 8 bases in between. CDR3 sequence (DNA): TGTGCCAGCAGCGTAGGACGACCTTATAATTCACCCCTCCACTTT. Translated, it gives CASSVGRPYNSPLHF.

The V gene is TRBV2, the J gene TRBJ1-2; D is uncertain. CDR1 is SNHLY, CDR2 FYNNEI, per germline. This CDR3 is 13 amino acids long. V shed 2 bases and J shed 1 base, with 5 bases lying between them. The CDR3, as DNA: TGTGCCAGCAGTGAAAATGTTAACTATGGCTACACCTTC. It translates to CASSENVNYGYTF.

The V gene is TRBV6-5, the J gene TRBJ2-7; 9 bases fit TRBD1. CDR3 length: 15 residues. J gave up 0 bases and V 2 bases, and 2 bases lay outside the gene matches. Germline-derived CDR1 and CDR2 are MNHEY and SVGAGI. The CDR3 is CASSYGTGISYEQYF. CDR3 nucleotides: TGTGCCAGCAGTTACGGGACAGGGATCTCCTACGAGCAGTACTTC.

The gene calls are TRBV7-3 and TRBJ2-7, with D maybe TRBD2 (5 bases). The CDR3 runs 10 residues. CDR1 is SGHTA and CDR2 is FQGTGA in the germline V gene. CDR3 sequence reads: CARVCPEQYF. In DNA, the CDR3 is TGTGCGCGGGTTTGTCCCGAGCAGTACTTC.

The chain couples TRBV2 to TRBJ1-1, with TRBD1 as a possible D gene (6 bases). From germline, CDR1 is SNHLY and CDR2 FYNNEI. Trimming shortened V by 6 bases and J by 2 bases, and 16 bases separated the two germline ends. This CDR3 is 15 amino acids long. The CDR3 DNA follows: TGTGCCAGCAGAAATCAACAGGGATTTAACACTGAAGCTTTCTTT. Translating it yields CASRNQQGFNTEAFF. Full variable domain (missing parts from reference TRBV2 and TRBJ1-1): EPEVTQTPSHQVTQMGQEVILRCVPISNHLYFYWYRQILGQKVEFLVSFYNNEISEKSEIFDDQFSVERPDGSNFTLKIRSTKLEDSAMYFCASRNQQGFNTEAFFGQGTRLTVV.